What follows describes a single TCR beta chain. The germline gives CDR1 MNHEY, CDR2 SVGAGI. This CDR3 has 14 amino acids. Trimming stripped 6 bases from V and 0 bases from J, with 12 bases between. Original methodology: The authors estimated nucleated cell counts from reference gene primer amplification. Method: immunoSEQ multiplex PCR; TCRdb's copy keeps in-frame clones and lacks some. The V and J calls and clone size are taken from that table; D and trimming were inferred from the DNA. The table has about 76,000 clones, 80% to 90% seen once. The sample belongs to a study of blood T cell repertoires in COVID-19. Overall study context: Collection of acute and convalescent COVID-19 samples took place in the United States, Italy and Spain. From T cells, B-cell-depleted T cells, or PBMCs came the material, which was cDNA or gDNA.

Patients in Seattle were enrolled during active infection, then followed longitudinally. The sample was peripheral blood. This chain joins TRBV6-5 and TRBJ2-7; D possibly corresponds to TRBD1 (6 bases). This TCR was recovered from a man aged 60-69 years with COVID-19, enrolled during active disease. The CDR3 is CASRIGTLSYEQYF. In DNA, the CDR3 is TGTGCCAGCAGGATTGGGACACTCTCCTACGAGCAGTACTTC.